This TCR beta chain was sequenced in a study of T cell responses to AZD1222 COVID-19 vaccine. The study's findings and limits: Clonal diversity may have been underestimated in mostly white British donors. Regions 160-218 and 743-854 held dominance among vaccine-associated CD4 TCRs, which spanned spike. Receipt of two AZD1222 doses was followed by a rise in Spike-specific TCR breadth and depth. Among those given AZD1222, only 6 or 7 were seropositive at baseline.

Method: immunoSEQ multiplex PCR; TCRdb's copy keeps in-frame clones and lacks some. The table has about 120,000 clones, approximately 90% seen once. As concerns this clone: What it binds is unknown.

The CDR3 length is 17 residues. The J gene is TRBJ1-6, the V gene TRBV21-1. TRBV21-1 is assigned pseudogene status. The clonotype originates from an adult in good health. The sample was peripheral blood, taken on day 0 of AZD1222 vaccination. The CDR3 region is CATYPNRRESYNSPLHF. DNA for the CDR3: TGTGCCACTTACCCAAACAGAAGGGAGTCCTATAATTCACCCCTCCACTTT.